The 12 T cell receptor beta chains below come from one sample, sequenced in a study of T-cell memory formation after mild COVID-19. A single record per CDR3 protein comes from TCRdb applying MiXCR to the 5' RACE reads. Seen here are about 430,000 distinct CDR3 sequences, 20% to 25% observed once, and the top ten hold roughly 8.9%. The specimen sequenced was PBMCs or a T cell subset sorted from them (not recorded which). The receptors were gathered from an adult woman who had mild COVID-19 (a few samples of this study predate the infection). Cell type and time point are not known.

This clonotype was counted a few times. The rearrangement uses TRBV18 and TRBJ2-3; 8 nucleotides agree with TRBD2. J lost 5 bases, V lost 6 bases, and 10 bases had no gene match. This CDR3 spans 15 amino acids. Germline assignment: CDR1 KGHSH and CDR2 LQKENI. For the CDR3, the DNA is TGTGCCAGCTCTTCGCGGGGGGACCTCGGAGATACGCAGTATTTT. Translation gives CASSSRGDLGDTQYF.

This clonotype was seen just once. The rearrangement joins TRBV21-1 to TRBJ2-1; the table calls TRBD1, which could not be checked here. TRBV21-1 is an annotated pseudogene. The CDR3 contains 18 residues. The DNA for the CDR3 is TGTGCCAGCAGCAAAAATTCAAGGTCCCCGAAGGAAAACAATGAGCAGTTCTTC. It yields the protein CASSKNSRSPKENNEQFF.

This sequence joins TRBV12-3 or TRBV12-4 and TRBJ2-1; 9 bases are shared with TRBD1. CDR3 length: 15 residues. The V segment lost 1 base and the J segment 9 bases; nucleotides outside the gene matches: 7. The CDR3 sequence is CASSLGGTGKGEQFF. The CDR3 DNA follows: TGTGCCAGCAGTTTAGGTGGGACAGGGAAAGGTGAGCAGTTCTTC.

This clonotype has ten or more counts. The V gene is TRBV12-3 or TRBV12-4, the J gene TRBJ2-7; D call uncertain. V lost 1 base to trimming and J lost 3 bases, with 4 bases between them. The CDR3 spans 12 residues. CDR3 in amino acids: CASSLGNYEQYF. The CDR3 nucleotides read TGTGCCAGCAGTTTAGGCAACTACGAGCAGTACTTC.

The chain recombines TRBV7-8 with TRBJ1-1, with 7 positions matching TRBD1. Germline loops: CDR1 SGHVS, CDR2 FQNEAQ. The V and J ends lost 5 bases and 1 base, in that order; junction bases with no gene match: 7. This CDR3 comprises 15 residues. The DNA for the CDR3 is TGTGCCAGCAGCCAACTCAGGACAGGGAACACTGAAGCTTTCTTT. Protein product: CASSQLRTGNTEAFF. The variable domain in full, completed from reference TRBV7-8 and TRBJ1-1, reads GAGVSQSPRYKVAKRGQDVALRCDPISGHVSLFWYQQALGQGPEFLTYFQNEAQLDKSGLPSDRFFAERPEGSVSTLKIQRTQQEDSAVYLCASSQLRTGNTEAFFGQGTRLTVV.

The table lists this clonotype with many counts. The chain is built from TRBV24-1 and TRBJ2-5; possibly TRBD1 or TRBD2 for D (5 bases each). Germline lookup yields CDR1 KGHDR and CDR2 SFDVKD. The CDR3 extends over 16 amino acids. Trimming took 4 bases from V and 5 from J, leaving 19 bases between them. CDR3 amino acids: CATSDRPLGPGETQYF. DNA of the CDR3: TGTGCCACCAGTGACCGACCCTTGGGGCCGGGGGAGACCCAGTACTTC.

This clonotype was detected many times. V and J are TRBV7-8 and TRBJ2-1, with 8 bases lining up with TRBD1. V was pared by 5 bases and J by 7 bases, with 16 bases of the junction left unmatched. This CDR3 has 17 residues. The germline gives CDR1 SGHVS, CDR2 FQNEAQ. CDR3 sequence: CASSANPGTGLKNEQFF. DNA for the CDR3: TGTGCCAGCAGCGCGAACCCCGGGACAGGCTTGAAGAATGAGCAGTTCTTC.

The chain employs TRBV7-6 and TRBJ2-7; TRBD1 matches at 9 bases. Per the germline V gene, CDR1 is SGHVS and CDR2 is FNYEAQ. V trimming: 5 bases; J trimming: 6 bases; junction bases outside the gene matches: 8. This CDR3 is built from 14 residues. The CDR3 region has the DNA TGTGCCAGCAGCGCCGGACAGGGGTACACCGAGCAGTACTTC. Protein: CASSAGQGYTEQYF.

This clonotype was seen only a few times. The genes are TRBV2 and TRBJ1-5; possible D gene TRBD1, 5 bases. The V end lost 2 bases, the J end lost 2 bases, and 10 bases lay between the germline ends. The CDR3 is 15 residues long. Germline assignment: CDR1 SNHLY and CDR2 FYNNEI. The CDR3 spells CASSEYGGGNQPQHF. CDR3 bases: TGTGCCAGCAGTGAATACGGGGGGGGCAATCAGCCCCAGCATTTT. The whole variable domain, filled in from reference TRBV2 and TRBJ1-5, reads EPEVTQTPSHQVTQMGQEVILRCVPISNHLYFYWYRQILGQKVEFLVSFYNNEISEKSEIFDDQFSVERPDGSNFTLKIRSTKLEDSAMYFCASSEYGGGNQPQHFGDGTRLSIL.

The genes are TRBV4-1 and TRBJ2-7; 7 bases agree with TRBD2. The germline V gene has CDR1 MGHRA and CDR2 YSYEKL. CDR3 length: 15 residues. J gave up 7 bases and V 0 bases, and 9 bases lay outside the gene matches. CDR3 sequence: CASSQDQAGREEQYF. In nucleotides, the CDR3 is TGCGCCAGCAGCCAAGATCAAGCAGGGAGGGAAGAGCAGTACTTC.

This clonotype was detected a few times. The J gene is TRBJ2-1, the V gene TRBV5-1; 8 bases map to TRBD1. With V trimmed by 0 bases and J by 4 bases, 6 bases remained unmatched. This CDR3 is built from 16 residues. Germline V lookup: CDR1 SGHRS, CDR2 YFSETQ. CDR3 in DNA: TGCGCCAGCAGCTTGGTTGCAGGGGGCTATTACAATGAGCAGTTCTTC. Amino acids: CASSLVAGGYYNEQFF.

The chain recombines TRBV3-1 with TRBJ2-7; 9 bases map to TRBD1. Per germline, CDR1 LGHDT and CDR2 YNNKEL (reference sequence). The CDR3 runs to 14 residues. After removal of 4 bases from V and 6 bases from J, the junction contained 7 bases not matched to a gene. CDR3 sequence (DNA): TGTGCCAGCAGCCCCCCCGGGACAGGGAGCGAGCAGTACTTC. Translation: CASSPPGTGSEQYF.